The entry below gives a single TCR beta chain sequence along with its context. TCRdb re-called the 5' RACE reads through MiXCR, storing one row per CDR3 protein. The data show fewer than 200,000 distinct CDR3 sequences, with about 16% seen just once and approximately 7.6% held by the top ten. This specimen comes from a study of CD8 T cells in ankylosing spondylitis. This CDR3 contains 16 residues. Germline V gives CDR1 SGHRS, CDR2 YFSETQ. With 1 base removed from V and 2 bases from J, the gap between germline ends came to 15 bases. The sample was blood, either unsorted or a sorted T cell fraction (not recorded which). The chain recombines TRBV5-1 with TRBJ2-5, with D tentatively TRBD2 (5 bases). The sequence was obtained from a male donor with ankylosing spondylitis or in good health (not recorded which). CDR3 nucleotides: TGCGCCAGCAGCTTGTCCCCCGCGGGTTCGCAAGAGACCCAGTACTTC. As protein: CASSLSPAGSQETQYF. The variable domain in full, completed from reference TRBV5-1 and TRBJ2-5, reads KAGVTQTPRYLIKTRGQQVTLSCSPISGHRSVSWYQQTPGQGLQFLFEYFSETQRNKGNFPGRFSGRQFSNSRSEMNVSTLELGDSALYLCASSLSPAGSQETQYFGPGTRLLVL.